The clone carrying this T cell receptor (beta chain) turned up a few times. Its antigen is as yet unknown. The entry originates in a study of CD8 T cells in ankylosing spondylitis. Germline V gene sequence: CDR1 DFQATT, CDR2 SNEGSKA (reference sequence). V trimming: 5 bases; J trimming: 4 bases; junction bases outside the gene matches: 11. The CDR3 loop spans 15 amino acids. Making the TCR beta libraries involved quantitative 5'-RACE with molecular barcodes. TCRdb ran MiXCR on the 5' RACE reads and lists one entry per CDR3 protein. The sample shows some 180,000 distinct CDR3 sequences, about 20% of them seen only once. Study-level findings and limits: There was reportedly significant enrichment of clones that were disease-linked in matched ankylosing spondylitis synovial fluid. CD8+ disease-linked clones were present at relatively low frequencies in blood.

The V and J genes are TRBV20-1 and TRBJ2-5; 9 bases fit TRBD2. This clonotype originated in a male donor under 35 with ankylosing spondylitis or in good health (not recorded which). The specimen sequenced was blood, either unsorted or a sorted T cell fraction (not recorded which). The CDR3 sequence is CSAASGTSLRETQYF. In DNA, the CDR3 is TGCAGTGCTGCCTCCGGGACTAGCCTCCGAGAGACCCAGTACTTC.